This paragraph reports one T cell receptor (beta chain). The germline V gene encodes CDR1 MNHEY and CDR2 SVGAGI. Trimming pared 0 bases from V and 5 bases from J, leaving 13 bases between. The CDR3 loop spans 15 amino acids. In the source study's methods: It was from reference gene primer amplification that nucleated cell counts were estimated. Profiling relied on immunoSEQ multiplex PCR, and the TCRdb table lists in-frame clones only, not all of them. D and trimming come from the DNA, and the V and J calls and clone size come from that table. The table records just over 300,000 clones, 85% to 90% of them present only once. Seattle enrolled patients during active infection and tracked them longitudinally. The data belong to a study of blood T cell repertoires in COVID-19. The overall study: Whether acute or convalescent, the COVID-19 samples came from the United States, Italy and Spain. Sources were T cells, B-cell-depleted T cells, or PBMCs; the material itself was cDNA or gDNA.

The specimen was peripheral blood. This receptor was identified in a woman aged 25-40 years with COVID-19, enrolled during active disease. The chain combines TRBV6-5 with TRBJ1-1; D gene ambiguous. The CDR3 reads CASSYSPRVGTEAFF. CDR3 DNA sequence: TGTGCCAGCAGTTACTCTCCCCGGGTCGGGACTGAAGCTTTCTTT.